This T cell receptor beta chain was sequenced during a study of T cells in tuberculosis. In the study overall: Sequenced TCRs come from CD1B-GMM tetramer-binding T cells. PBMC were archived before or within 7 days of starting treatment. Study-level points and caveats: Shorter CDR3-alpha in active tuberculosis partly drove smaller distances.

Time point described: new active TB diagnosis, blood taken before or within 7 days of starting treatment. V shed 5 bases and J shed 6 bases, with 6 bases lying between them. Germline values: CDR1 MNHNS, CDR2 SASEGT. The CDR3 has 11 residues. Here immunoSEQ multiplex PCR was the method, and the copy in TCRdb shows in-frame clones only, minus some. The sample consists of fewer than 55,000 clones, about 95% of them appearing once. On this clone: Antigen unknown.

This receptor was obtained from an adult with tuberculosis. Sequences were derived from PBMCs, sampled at tuberculosis diagnosis. The rearrangement links TRBV6-1 to TRBJ2-3; D remains unclear. In DNA form, the CDR3 reads TGTGCCAGCAGTCGGGTTGATACGCAGTATTTT. This translates into CASSRVDTQYF.